This TCR beta chain was identified during a study of T cells in Graves' hyperthyroidism and ophthalmopathy. Findings and caveats of the study: Appearing also in blood were most of the thyroid clonotypes expanded above 0.001.

Amplified regions were TCR beta CDR3 sequences from RNA transcripts. An initial round of RT-PCR targeting the TCR CDR3 relied on the HTBI primer set. One entry per CDR3 protein, called by TCRdb with MiXCR from the multiplex PCR reads. The table shows approximately 610,000 distinct CDR3 sequences, with roughly 14% occurring only once. This clonotype was seen repeatedly, ten times or more. Its antigen is currently unknown. The TCR comes from a middle-aged woman with Graves' ophthalmopathy. Sequencing was performed on blood.

The CDR3 nucleotides are TGTGCCAGCAGTTCCCCACCAGGGGCCGGCTACACCTTC. Protein sequence: CASSSPPGAGYTF. The gene calls are TRBV12-3 or TRBV12-4 and TRBJ1-2, with D possibly being TRBD1 (6 bases). The CDR3 contains 13 residues. V lost 4 bases to trimming and J lost 8 bases, with 14 bases between them.